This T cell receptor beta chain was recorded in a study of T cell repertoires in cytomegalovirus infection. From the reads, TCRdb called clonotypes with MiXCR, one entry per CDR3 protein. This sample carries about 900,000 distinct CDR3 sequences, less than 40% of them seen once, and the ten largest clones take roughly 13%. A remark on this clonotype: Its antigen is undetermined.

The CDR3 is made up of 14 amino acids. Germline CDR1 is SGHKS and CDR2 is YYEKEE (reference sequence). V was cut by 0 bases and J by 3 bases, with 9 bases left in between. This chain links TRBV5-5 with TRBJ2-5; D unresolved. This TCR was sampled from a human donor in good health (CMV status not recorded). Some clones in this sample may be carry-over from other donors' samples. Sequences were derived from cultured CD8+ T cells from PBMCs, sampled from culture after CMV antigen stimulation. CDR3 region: CASSLGPIEETQYF. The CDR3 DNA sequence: TGTGCCAGCAGCTTGGGACCGATTGAAGAGACCCAGTACTTC.